A single sample gave rise to the 12 T cell receptor beta chains below, sequenced in a study of blood T cell repertoires in COVID-19. The method was immunoSEQ multiplex PCR; TCRdb's version includes in-frame clones alone and lacks a portion of them. The profile shows 20,000 to 25,000 clones, roughly 90% of them singletons. The sequencing sample was made of peripheral blood. The receptors come from a woman at least 80 years old with active COVID-19.

The chain is built from TRBV29-1 and TRBJ2-3; a weak D match, TRBD1 (5 bases). Trimming shortened V by 4 bases and J by 5 bases, and 16 bases separated the two germline ends. CDR3 length equals 14 residues. Germline assignment: CDR1 SQVTM and CDR2 ANQGSEA. This CDR3 is CSVVSAQGLDTQYF. CDR3 in DNA: TGCAGCGTTGTGTCAGCCCAGGGTTTAGATACGCAGTATTTT.

This rearrangement joins TRBV2 to TRBJ2-2; weak D call: TRBD1 (6 bases). V lost 3 bases, J lost 4 bases, and 12 bases lay in between. Germline loops: CDR1 SNHLY, CDR2 FYNNEI. This CDR3 is 15 amino acids long. DNA of the CDR3: TGTGCCAGCAGTGAGGTTTTAGGGGGCACCGGGGAGCTGTTTTTT. It yields the protein CASSEVLGGTGELFF.

The chain employs TRBV6-2 or TRBV6-3 and TRBJ2-7; 12 positions agree with TRBD2. The CDR3 length is 17 residues. V was clipped by 0 bases and J by 5 bases; unmatched bases: 8. CDR1 and CDR2 from the germline V gene are MNHEY and SVGEGT. In nucleotides, the CDR3 is TGTGCCAGCAGTTACTCCTATTGGACTAGCGGGGACGACGAGCAGTACTTC. Protein: CASSYSYWTSGDDEQYF.

V gene TRBV6-5 combines with J gene TRBJ2-3, with D uncertain. The CDR3 has 14 residues. V dropped 6 bases and J dropped 2 bases, with 12 bases sitting between them. Looked up from germline, CDR1 is MNHEY and CDR2 is SVGAGI. CDR3 nucleotide sequence: TGTGCCAGCAGAATAGCCGGCCCCACAGATACGCAGTATTTT. It codes for CASRIAGPTDTQYF.

CDR3 nucleotides: TGTGCCAGCAGTTCGTGGACTAGCGGGGGATATAATGAGCAGTTCTTC. Translating it yields CASSSWTSGGYNEQFF. V gene TRBV6-2 or TRBV6-3 combines with J gene TRBJ2-1, with 13 positions matching TRBD2. Trimming removed 4 bases from V and 7 bases from J; junction bases left unmatched: 7. The germline CDR1 and CDR2 sequences are MNHEY and SVGEGT. The CDR3 totals 16 residues.

This chain connects TRBV6-5 to TRBJ1-5; perhaps TRBD1 as D (5 bases). Germline CDR1 and CDR2: MNHEY and SVGAGI. The CDR3 consists of 13 residues. Trimming removed 7 bases at V and 9 bases at J, with 16 bases between. The CDR3 region is CASTPGGSGPQHF. In nucleotides, the CDR3 is TGTGCCAGCACTCCGGGGGGTTCTGGGCCCCAGCATTTT.

This chain connects TRBV29-1 to TRBJ2-3; 7 bases match TRBD2. With 7 bases clipped from V and 0 bases from J, the junction kept 19 bases outside the gene matches. The CDR3 is made up of 18 amino acids. Germline CDR1 SQVTM, CDR2 ANQGSEA. The chain's CDR3 is CSARAGAGVEKSTDTQYF. The CDR3 nucleotides read TGCAGCGCACGCGCCGGGGCGGGAGTTGAAAAAAGCACAGATACGCAGTATTTT.

J is TRBJ2-7 and V is TRBV5-4; 9 nucleotides match TRBD2. Trimming took 0 bases from V and 1 from J; bases not matched to a gene: 2. The CDR3 has 15 amino acids. The V gene's germline CDR1 is SGHNT and CDR2 YYREEE (reference sequence). The CDR3 DNA reads TGTGCCAGCAGCTTGGAAGCGGGGGGATCCTACGAGCAGTACTTC. It is translated as CASSLEAGGSYEQYF.

This rearrangement joins TRBV7-9 to TRBJ2-7, with D hard to call. This CDR3 is 14 amino acids long. V was trimmed by 1 base and J by 0 bases, leaving 7 bases between them. Germline CDR1 reads SEHNR; CDR2 reads FQNEAQ (reference sequence). CDR3 sequence reads: CASSLVPGSYEQYF. CDR3 bases: TGTGCCAGCAGCTTAGTTCCAGGCTCCTACGAGCAGTACTTC.

This chain connects TRBV19 to TRBJ1-1, with 11 positions matching TRBD1. The CDR3 covers 17 residues. J was trimmed by 3 bases and V by 3 bases; bases with no gene match: 9. Germline CDR1 LNHDA, CDR2 SQIVND (reference sequence). CDR3: CASSIGDRGVRDTEAFF. CDR3 nucleotides: TGTGCCAGTAGTATTGGGGACAGGGGGGTTCGGGACACTGAAGCTTTCTTT.

V and J are TRBV3-1 (or the pseudogene TRBV3-2) and TRBJ2-7; TRBD2 aligns across 8 bases. Germline CDR1 LGHDT, CDR2 YNNKEL (reference sequence). After removal of 4 bases from V and 0 bases from J, the junction contained 20 bases not matched to a gene. The CDR3 sequence is 20 residues long. The CDR3 spells CASSPSFRGGVPPLSYEQYF. CDR3 DNA: TGTGCCAGCAGCCCGTCATTTCGGGGGGGCGTCCCTCCCCTCTCCTACGAGCAGTACTTC.

This clone was picked up a small number of times. The chain recombines TRBV9 with TRBJ2-5, with 8 bases identical to TRBD2. The CDR3 spans 16 residues. Germline V gives CDR1 SGDLS, CDR2 YYNGEE. Germline trimming cut 4 bases from V and 4 bases from J; bases unmatched to any gene: 12. This CDR3 reads CASSLGLAMTGETQYF. Written as DNA, the CDR3 is TGTGCCAGCAGCCTCGGACTAGCTATGACTGGAGAGACCCAGTACTTC.